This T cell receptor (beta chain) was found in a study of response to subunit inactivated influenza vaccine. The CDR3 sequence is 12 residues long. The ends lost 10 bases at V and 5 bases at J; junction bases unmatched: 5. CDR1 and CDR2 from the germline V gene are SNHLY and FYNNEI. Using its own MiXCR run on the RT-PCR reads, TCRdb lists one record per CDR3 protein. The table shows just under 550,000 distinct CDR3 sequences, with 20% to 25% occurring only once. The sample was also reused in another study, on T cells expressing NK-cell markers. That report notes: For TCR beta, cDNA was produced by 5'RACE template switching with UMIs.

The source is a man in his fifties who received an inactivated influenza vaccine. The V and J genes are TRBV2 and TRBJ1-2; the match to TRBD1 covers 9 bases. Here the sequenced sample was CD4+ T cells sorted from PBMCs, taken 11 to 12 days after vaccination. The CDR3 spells CATRQGGYGYTF. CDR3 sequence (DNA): TGTGCCACCCGACAGGGGGGGTATGGCTACACCTTC.